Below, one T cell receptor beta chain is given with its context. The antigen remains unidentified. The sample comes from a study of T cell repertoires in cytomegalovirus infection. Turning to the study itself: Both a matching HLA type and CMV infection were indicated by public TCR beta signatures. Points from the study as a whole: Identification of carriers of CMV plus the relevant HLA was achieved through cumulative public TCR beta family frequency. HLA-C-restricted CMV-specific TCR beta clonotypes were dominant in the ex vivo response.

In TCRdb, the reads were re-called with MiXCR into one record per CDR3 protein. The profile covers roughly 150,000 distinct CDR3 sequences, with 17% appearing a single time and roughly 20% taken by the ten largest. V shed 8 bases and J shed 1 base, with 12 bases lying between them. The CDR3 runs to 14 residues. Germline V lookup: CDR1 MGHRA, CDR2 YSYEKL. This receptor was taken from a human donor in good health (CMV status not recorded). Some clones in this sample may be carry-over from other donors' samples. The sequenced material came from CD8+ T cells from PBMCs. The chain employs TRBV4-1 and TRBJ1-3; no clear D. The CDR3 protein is CASPRRGSGNTIYF. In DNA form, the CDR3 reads TGCGCCAGCCCCCGCCGGGGATCTGGAAACACCATATATTTT.